These T cell receptor beta chains were read from a single sample in a study of T cells in Graves' hyperthyroidism and ophthalmopathy. TCRdb reanalysed the multiplex PCR reads using MiXCR and keeps one entry per CDR3 protein. The data hold around 690,000 distinct CDR3 sequences, with 20% to 25% observed a single time. Sequencing input: blood. The receptors derive from a man aged 25-45 years with Graves' ophthalmopathy. The CDR3 runs from the conserved cysteine through the conserved F or W. Fields, in order: J gene, V gene, clone size, D gene, CDR3 protein, CDR3 DNA. The D gene is left open where the match is weak. The size field is filled for only some rows; it gives once, few, many or a size class.

J gene: TRBJ2-1; V gene: TRBV2; clone size: many; D gene: TRBD2; CDR3 protein: CASSEGGSSYNEQFF; CDR3 DNA: TGTGCCAGCAGTGAAGGCGGGAGCTCCTACAATGAGCAGTTCTTC
J gene: TRBJ1-2; V gene: TRBV28; clone size: -; D gene: TRBD1; CDR3 protein: CASSPGGHGYTF; CDR3 DNA: TGTGCCAGCAGTCCAGGGGGTCATGGCTACACCTTC
J gene: TRBJ2-1; V gene: TRBV7-9; clone size: few; D gene: -; CDR3 protein: CASSFRWAEGIYNEQFF; CDR3 DNA: TGTGCCAGCAGCTTCCGTTGGGCGGAGGGGATATACAATGAGCAGTTCTTC
J gene: TRBJ2-7; V gene: TRBV28; clone size: many; D gene: -; CDR3 protein: CASSLIGRGYEQYF; CDR3 DNA: TGTGCCAGCAGTTTAATCGGCCGGGGTTACGAGCAGTACTTC
J gene: TRBJ2-1; V gene: TRBV13; clone size: many; D gene: TRBD1; CDR3 protein: CASSSPGAGGSEQFF; CDR3 DNA: TGTGCCAGCAGCTCCCCTGGAGCAGGGGGCAGCGAGCAGTTCTTC
J gene: TRBJ2-7; V gene: TRBV28; clone size: -; D gene: TRBD2; CDR3 protein: CASHLSGTSLRNLYEQYF; CDR3 DNA: TGTGCCAGCCACCTTTCGGGGACTAGCCTCCGGAACCTCTACGAGCAGTACTTC
J gene: TRBJ1-5; V gene: TRBV20-1; clone size: -; D gene: TRBD1; CDR3 protein: CSASPSGGSNQPQHF; CDR3 DNA: TGCAGTGCCTCTCCGTCAGGGGGTAGCAATCAGCCCCAGCATTTT
J gene: TRBJ2-7; V gene: TRBV3-1; clone size: many; D gene: -; CDR3 protein: CAAGDGPYEQYF; CDR3 DNA: TGTGCCGCCGGCGATGGCCCCTACGAGCAGTACTTC
J gene: TRBJ2-7; V gene: TRBV20-1; clone size: -; D gene: TRBD1; CDR3 protein: CSARITDTGGSTYEQYF; CDR3 DNA: TGCAGTGCTAGAATCACTGATACAGGGGGCTCGACCTACGAGCAGTACTTC
J gene: TRBJ2-7; V gene: TRBV28; clone size: many; D gene: TRBD1; CDR3 protein: CASSFPVTGGREQYF; CDR3 DNA: TGTGCCAGCAGTTTCCCTGTAACAGGGGGACGCGAGCAGTACTTC
J gene: TRBJ2-3; V gene: TRBV7-9; clone size: -; D gene: TRBD1; CDR3 protein: CASSPDRGGDTQYF; CDR3 DNA: TGTGCCAGCAGTCCGGACAGGGGGGGAGATACGCAGTATTTT
J gene: TRBJ2-3; V gene: TRBV4-2; clone size: once; D gene: -; CDR3 protein: CASSPAETTDTQYF; CDR3 DNA: TGTGCCAGCAGCCCGGCGGAGACCACAGATACGCAGTATTTT
J gene: TRBJ1-6; V gene: TRBV5-1; clone size: few; D gene: -; CDR3 protein: CASSFEHLNSPLHF; CDR3 DNA: TGCGCCAGCAGCTTTGAACATCTTAATTCACCCCTCCACTTT
J gene: TRBJ2-2; V gene: TRBV6-6; clone size: -; D gene: -; CDR3 protein: CASSYSELKDSGAAGELFF; CDR3 DNA: TGTGCCAGCAGTTACTCGGAGTTAAAGGACTCCGGCGCGGCCGGGGAGCTGTTTTTT
J gene: TRBJ2-3; V gene: TRBV4-3; clone size: -; D gene: TRBD2; CDR3 protein: CASSQVPRGGTDTQYF; CDR3 DNA: TGCGCCAGCAGCCAAGTACCGCGGGGGGGCACAGATACGCAGTATTTT
J gene: TRBJ2-1; V gene: TRBV5-6; clone size: few; D gene: -; CDR3 protein: CASSSRGRAVGNEQFF; CDR3 DNA: TGTGCCAGCAGCTCCCGAGGCCGGGCCGTCGGGAATGAGCAGTTCTTC
J gene: TRBJ1-1; V gene: TRBV4-2; clone size: few; D gene: -; CDR3 protein: CTSSQDAGPAEAFF; CDR3 DNA: TGTACCAGCAGCCAAGATGCAGGGCCTGCTGAAGCTTTCTTT
J gene: TRBJ1-1; V gene: TRBV16; clone size: many; D gene: TRBD1; CDR3 protein: CASSQYPGGEVQAFF; CDR3 DNA: TGTGCCAGCAGCCAATATCCAGGGGGAGAGGTCCAAGCTTTCTTT
J gene: TRBJ2-2; V gene: TRBV19; clone size: once; D gene: -; CDR3 protein: CASSPQRGELFF; CDR3 DNA: TGTGCCAGTAGTCCTCAGAGAGGGGAGCTGTTTTTT
J gene: TRBJ2-3; V gene: TRBV4-1; clone size: few; D gene: TRBD2; CDR3 protein: CASSLYLAGGSTDTQYF; CDR3 DNA: TGCGCCAGCAGCCTCTATCTAGCGGGGGGGAGCACAGATACGCAGTATTTT
J gene: TRBJ2-7; V gene: TRBV4-2; clone size: -; D gene: TRBD1; CDR3 protein: CASSQDRPRDRILSYEQYF; CDR3 DNA: TGTGCCAGCAGCCAAGATAGGCCTAGGGACAGAATTCTTTCCTACGAGCAGTACTTC
J gene: TRBJ2-1; V gene: TRBV28; clone size: many; D gene: -; CDR3 protein: CASSLQSRAGIQFF; CDR3 DNA: TGTGCCAGCAGTTTACAGAGTCGTGCGGGCATACAGTTCTTC
J gene: TRBJ2-2; V gene: TRBV5-1; clone size: -; D gene: TRBD2; CDR3 protein: CASSLIAGGPGELFF; CDR3 DNA: TGCGCCAGCAGCTTGATAGCGGGAGGTCCCGGGGAGCTGTTTTTT
J gene: TRBJ1-3; V gene: TRBV2; clone size: few; D gene: TRBD1; CDR3 protein: CASEMGQGGNTIYF; CDR3 DNA: TGTGCCAGTGAAATGGGACAGGGGGGAAACACCATATATTTT
J gene: TRBJ1-5; V gene: TRBV27; clone size: many; D gene: TRBD1; CDR3 protein: CASSLSEAGGQGIQPQHF; CDR3 DNA: TGTGCCAGCAGTTTATCCGAGGCGGGGGGACAGGGTATTCAGCCCCAGCATTTT
J gene: TRBJ2-3; V gene: TRBV28; clone size: many; D gene: -; CDR3 protein: CASSFPGDTDTQYF; CDR3 DNA: TGTGCCAGCAGTTTCCCCGGAGACACAGATACGCAGTATTTT
J gene: TRBJ2-2; V gene: TRBV7-2; clone size: -; D gene: TRBD1; CDR3 protein: CASSHDRGGMTGELFF; CDR3 DNA: TGTGCCAGCAGCCACGACAGGGGGGGTATGACCGGGGAGCTGTTTTTT
J gene: TRBJ2-1; V gene: TRBV19; clone size: -; D gene: -; CDR3 protein: CASSINSPLISSYNEQFF; CDR3 DNA: TGTGCCAGTAGTATTAATTCCCCATTAATCAGCTCCTACAATGAGCAGTTCTTC
J gene: TRBJ2-1; V gene: TRBV12-3/TRBV12-4; clone size: many; D gene: TRBD1; CDR3 protein: CASSPRGRGDNEQFF; CDR3 DNA: TGTGCCAGCAGTCCGAGGGGGCGAGGGGACAATGAGCAGTTCTTC